The 31 T cell receptor beta chains given below trace back to one sample, sequenced in a study of T cells in lung cancer brain metastases. Clones were read by immunoSEQ multiplex PCR, and TCRdb kept only the in-frame ones, dropping some. The sample holds fewer than 7,000 clones, about 85% seen once. Sequenced: tumor tissue from the primary lung tumor. The receptors derive from a man between 65 and 85 years old with non-small cell lung cancer.

This clone appeared once. The chain is built from TRBV14 and TRBJ1-1; 8 bases align to TRBD1. The CDR3 covers 15 residues. V was pared by 2 bases and J by 5 bases, with 7 bases of the junction left unmatched. Germline V gene sequence: CDR1 SGHDN, CDR2 FVKESK. The CDR3 spells CASSQRTGRLTEAFF. DNA of the CDR3: TGTGCCAGCAGCCAACGGACAGGGCGGCTGACTGAAGCTTTCTTT.

This clone has just one count. CDR3 loop: CASSPTGINQPQHF. DNA for the CDR3: TGTGCCAGCAGCCCTACGGGTATCAATCAGCCCCAGCATTTT. V is TRBV11-2 and J is TRBJ1-5; D remains unclear. With 5 bases removed from V and 3 bases from J, the gap between germline ends came to 11 bases. CDR1 is SGHAT and CDR2 is FQNNGV in the germline V gene. The CDR3 extends over 14 amino acids.

The DNA for the CDR3 is TGTGCCAGCTTTGAAGGGGAAAAACTGTTTTTT. This codes for CASFEGEKLFF. The chain uses TRBV6-4 and TRBJ1-4; no firm D call. CDR1 is MRHNA, CDR2 SNTAGT, per germline. V was clipped by 8 bases and J by 8 bases, with 9 bases between them. The CDR3 has 11 residues.

This chain joins TRBV25-1 and TRBJ1-2, with D perhaps matching TRBD1 (6 bases). Per germline, CDR1 MGHDK and CDR2 SYGVNS. The CDR3 sequence is 14 residues long. The ends were cut back, 5 bases at V and 4 bases at J, with 14 bases in the middle. CDR3 sequence reads: CASSPTGTPYGYTF. The CDR3 DNA reads TGTGCCAGCAGTCCCACCGGGACACCCTATGGCTACACCTTC.

This chain joins TRBV18 and TRBJ1-2; the D is unclear. Germline V gene lookup returns CDR1 KGHSH and CDR2 LQKENI. Trimming removed 8 bases at V and 3 bases at J, with 16 bases between. The CDR3 has 14 residues. The CDR3 here is CASTNYRGDYGYTF. DNA of the CDR3: TGTGCCAGCACAAACTATCGGGGTGACTATGGCTACACCTTC.

The V call is TRBV6-6, the J call TRBJ1-5; TRBD1 matches at 10 bases. Germline lookup yields CDR1 MNHNY and CDR2 SVGAGI (reference sequence). This CDR3 contains 16 residues. The J segment lost 3 bases and the V segment lost 6 bases, leaving 8 bases of the junction unmatched. In DNA, the CDR3 is TGTGCCAGCAGCAAACTTGGGACAGGGGACAATCAGCCCCAGCATTTT. Its protein is CASSKLGTGDNQPQHF.

The chain carries TRBV7-2 and TRBJ1-6; D gene ambiguous. The germline V gene encodes CDR1 SGHTA and CDR2 FQGNSA. The CDR3 is 16 amino acids. Trimming shortened V by 2 bases and J by 5 bases, and 13 bases separated the two germline ends. The CDR3 coding sequence is TGTGCCAGCAGCTTAATGGCCGGGATTGATAATTCACCCCTCCACTTT. It translates to CASSLMAGIDNSPLHF. The entire variable domain, with the rest obtained from reference TRBV7-2 and TRBJ1-6, is as follows: GAGVSQSPSNKVTEKGKDVELRCDPISGHTALYWYRQSLGQGLEFLIYFQGNSAPDKSGLPSDRFSAERTGGSVSTLTIQRTQQEDSAVYLCASSLMAGIDNSPLHFGNGTRLTVT.

CDR3 protein: CASSIRGEAFF. The CDR3 nucleotides are TGTGCCAGTAGTATCAGGGGAGAAGCTTTCTTT. The chain joins TRBV19 to TRBJ1-1; weak D call: TRBD1 (6 bases). V was pared by 3 bases and J by 8 bases, with 7 bases between. Germline CDR1 and CDR2: LNHDA and SQIVND (reference sequence). The CDR3 totals 11 residues.

In DNA, the CDR3 is TGTGCCAGCAGCCAAGATCGTGGTCAGCCCCAGCATTTT. It specifies CASSQDRGQPQHF. The chain combines TRBV4-2 with TRBJ1-5; D is uncertain. V shed 0 bases and J shed 6 bases, with 6 bases lying between them. This CDR3 spans 13 amino acids. Germline V lookup: CDR1 LGHNA, CDR2 YNFKEQ.

This chain joins TRBV6-5 and TRBJ1-4, with D perhaps matching TRBD1 (6 bases). The CDR3 loop spans 14 amino acids. The germline V gene encodes CDR1 MNHEY and CDR2 SVGAGI. The ends were cut back, 6 bases at V and 11 bases at J, with 19 bases in the middle. CDR3 DNA sequence: TGTGCCAGCAGGTCGACAGGAGCTGTTGACAAACTGTTTTTT. Amino acids: CASRSTGAVDKLFF.

The chain is built from TRBV5-1 and TRBJ2-3, with D perhaps matching TRBD1 or TRBD2 (5 bases each). Trimming stripped 3 bases from V and 7 bases from J, with 9 bases between. The CDR3 covers 12 residues. Germline CDR1 SGHRS, CDR2 YFSETQ. The CDR3 DNA is TGCGCCAGCAGCTGGGACGGGTATACGCAGTATTTT. Protein product: CASSWDGYTQYF.

On this clone: Compared with germline, one end of the junction differs, possibly owing to a read error. Distinct nucleotide sequences in the sample also encode this CDR3. The V and J genes are TRBV4-1 and TRBJ2-5; TRBD1 is a possible D gene (6 bases). Germline V gene sequence: CDR1 MGHRA, CDR2 YSYEKL. The CDR3 is 13 residues long. The CDR3 sequence: CASSGDIQETQYF. The CDR3 nucleotides are TGCGCCAGCAGTGGGGACATTCAAGAAACCCAATACTTC.

The CDR3 DNA reads as TGTGCCACCAGCAGAGGGACATATAATTCACCCCTCCACTTT. Translated, it gives CATSRGTYNSPLHF. The V and J genes are TRBV15 and TRBJ1-6, with D possibly TRBD1 on 5 matching bases. V was pared by 1 base and J by 4 bases, with 5 bases between. The CDR3 consists of 14 residues. Per the germline V gene, CDR1 is LNHNV and CDR2 is YYDKDF (reference sequence).

V and J are TRBV11-2 and TRBJ1-5; D gene ambiguous. Germline CDR1 is SGHAT and CDR2 is FQNNGV. V was cut by 5 bases and J by 0 bases, with 11 bases left in between. This CDR3 contains 15 residues. The CDR3 reads CASSPDGYSNQPQHF. CDR3 nucleotide sequence: TGTGCCAGCAGCCCGGACGGATATAGCAATCAGCCCCAGCATTTT.

The chain carries TRBV18 and TRBJ1-2; D is possibly TRBD1 (6 bases). This CDR3 comprises 13 residues. With 2 bases removed from V and 8 bases from J, the gap between germline ends came to 12 bases. CDR1 KGHSH and CDR2 LQKENI come from the germline V gene. CDR3 coding DNA: TGTGCCAGCTCACCATCTACAGGGCACGGCTACACCTTC. It codes for CASSPSTGHGYTF.

This chain links TRBV30 with TRBJ1-2; D call uncertain. The germline V gene encodes CDR1 GTSNPN and CDR2 SVGIG (reference sequence). The ends were cut back, 3 bases at V and 8 bases at J, with 13 bases in the middle. The length of the CDR3 is 12 residues. The CDR3 coding sequence is TGTGCCTGGAGGGATACGGATGGAGGCTACACCTTC. The encoded protein is CAWRDTDGGYTF.

This sequence joins TRBV7-9 and TRBJ2-5; D gene ambiguous. Germline V gene data show CDR1 as SEHNR and CDR2 as FQNEAQ (reference sequence). The CDR3 consists of 12 residues. V was trimmed by 3 bases and J by 5 bases, leaving 7 bases between them. CDR3 protein: CASSFGTETQYF. The CDR3 coding sequence is TGTGCCAGCAGCTTTGGTACTGAGACCCAGTACTTC.

The chain joins TRBV6-5 to TRBJ2-7; no clear D gene. V was clipped by 7 bases and J by 2 bases, with 15 bases between them. Germline assignment: CDR1 MNHEY and CDR2 SVGAGI. The CDR3 covers 14 residues. CDR3 DNA: TGTGCCAGCACCTCGGCCCTAACGCCCTACGAGCAGTACTTC. As protein: CASTSALTPYEQYF.

The CDR3 loop is CASSAWTGETGELFF. CDR3 DNA sequence: TGCGCCAGCAGCGCTTGGACAGGGGAAACCGGGGAGCTGTTTTTT. V is TRBV5-1 and J is TRBJ2-2, with 9 bases identical to TRBD1. From germline, CDR1 is SGHRS and CDR2 YFSETQ. V lost 4 bases, J lost 5 bases, and 6 bases stayed unmatched. The CDR3 is made up of 15 amino acids.

The chain has TRBV19 and TRBJ2-6; tentatively, D is TRBD1 or TRBD2 (5 bases each). Germline CDR1 reads LNHDA; CDR2 reads SQIVND (reference sequence). Between the trimmed V and J ends, which lost 4 bases and 4 bases, there was a span of 11 bases. The CDR3 has 15 amino acids. As DNA, the CDR3 is TGTGCCAGTAGTAATGGGGGAACGGGGGCCAACGTCCTGACTTTC. Protein: CASSNGGTGANVLTF.

V usage is TRBV29-1 and J usage is TRBJ1-5; D perhaps matches TRBD1 (6 bases). The CDR3 runs 14 residues. Germline loops: CDR1 SQVTM, CDR2 ANQGSEA. V lost 4 bases, J lost 0 bases, and 10 bases lay in between. The CDR3, as DNA: TGCAGCGTTGGGACAGAATATAGCAATCAGCCCCAGCATTTT. This codes for CSVGTEYSNQPQHF.

The rearrangement joins TRBV6-5 to TRBJ2-3; D ambiguous. V lost 0 bases and J 6 bases, leaving 7 bases between the germline ends. The CDR3 spans 13 residues. The germline V gene encodes CDR1 MNHEY and CDR2 SVGAGI. Here the CDR3 reads CASSYSIRDTQYF. The DNA of the CDR3 is TGTGCCAGCAGTTACTCTATCCGGGATACGCAGTATTTT.

CDR3 DNA sequence: TGTGCCAGTAGTATCAGCGGGGTCGCAGATACGCAGTATTTT. Its translation: CASSISGVADTQYF. The gene calls are TRBV19 and TRBJ2-3; 7 bases line up with TRBD2. Trimming took 3 bases from V and 4 from J; bases not matched to a gene: 4. This CDR3 spans 14 amino acids. The germline V gene has CDR1 LNHDA and CDR2 SQIVND (reference sequence).

The chain joins TRBV7-6 to TRBJ2-7; D not resolved. V was clipped by 1 base and J by 4 bases, with 8 bases between them. CDR1 and CDR2 from the germline V gene are SGHVS and FNYEAQ. The CDR3 length is 13 residues. The CDR3 region is CASSLVLGYEQYF. CDR3 coding DNA: TGTGCCAGCAGCTTAGTATTAGGTTACGAGCAGTACTTC.

The rearrangement uses TRBV4-3 and TRBJ2-3, with 11 bases matching TRBD2. Germline CDR1 LGHNA, CDR2 YSLEER. The CDR3 length is 19 residues. The ends lost 3 bases at V and 2 bases at J; junction bases unmatched: 13. The CDR3 region has the DNA TGCGCCAGCAGCCATGGCGGCCGACTAGCGGGGACCCACACAGATACGCAGTATTTT. Its translation is CASSHGGRLAGTHTDTQYF.

The rearrangement links TRBV27 to TRBJ1-2, with D unclear. Germline CDR1 reads MNHEY; CDR2 reads SMNVEV (reference sequence). Trimming removed 3 bases at V and 5 bases at J, with 16 bases between. The CDR3 totals 15 residues. The CDR3 is CASSFGGPNAYGYTF. The CDR3 DNA is TGTGCCAGCAGTTTCGGCGGGCCCAATGCTTATGGCTACACCTTC.

The genes are TRBV6-5 and TRBJ1-1; 8 bases match TRBD1. With V trimmed by 2 bases and J by 5 bases, 4 bases remained unmatched. This CDR3 is built from 14 residues. CDR1 and CDR2 (germline): MNHEY, SVGAGI. The CDR3 spells CASSYRTGSTEAFF. CDR3 coding DNA: TGTGCCAGCAGTTACAGGACAGGGAGTACTGAAGCTTTCTTT.

The J gene is TRBJ1-2, the V gene TRBV18; no clear D. Germline values: CDR1 KGHSH, CDR2 LQKENI. This CDR3 contains 16 residues. The germline V and J ends were trimmed by 4 bases and 2 bases, with 17 bases remaining between them. CDR3 coding DNA: TGTGCCAGCTCACTACGCTCGGACGGCAGCAACTATGGCTACACCTTC. This sequence encodes CASSLRSDGSNYGYTF. Supplemented by reference TRBV18 and TRBJ1-2, the full variable domain reads NAGVMQNPRHLVRRRGQEARLRCSPMKGHSHVYWYRQLPEEGLKFMVYLQKENIIDESGMPKERFSAEFPKEGPSILRIQQVVRGDSAAYFCASSLRSDGSNYGYTFGSGTRLTVV.

The chain carries TRBV7-9 and TRBJ2-3, with D possibly matching TRBD2 (6 bases). Germline values: CDR1 SEHNR, CDR2 FQNEAQ (reference sequence). Trimming removed 1 base at V and 4 bases at J, with 9 bases between. The CDR3 sequence is 14 residues long. CDR3: CASSLDERADTQYF. In DNA form, the CDR3 reads TGTGCCAGCAGCTTAGACGAGCGGGCAGATACGCAGTATTTT.

The chain combines TRBV4-2 with TRBJ2-1; 10 nucleotides agree with TRBD1. This CDR3 has 17 residues. Looked up from germline, CDR1 is LGHNA and CDR2 is YNFKEQ. The junction had 6 bases not matched to a gene; V was cut back by 0 bases and J by 4 bases. For the CDR3, the DNA is TGTGCCAGCAGCCAAGATAGAAGGACAGGGGGATACAATGAGCAGTTCTTC. This codes for CASSQDRRTGGYNEQFF.

The J gene is TRBJ2-7, the V gene TRBV2, with 8 bases that match TRBD1. Trimming took 4 bases from V and 6 from J; bases not matched to a gene: 8. CDR3 length: 14 amino acids. The germline gives CDR1 SNHLY, CDR2 FYNNEI. The CDR3 DNA reads TGTGCCAGCAGTGCGGACAGGGCATTTGGCGAGCAGTACTTC. It is translated as CASSADRAFGEQYF.